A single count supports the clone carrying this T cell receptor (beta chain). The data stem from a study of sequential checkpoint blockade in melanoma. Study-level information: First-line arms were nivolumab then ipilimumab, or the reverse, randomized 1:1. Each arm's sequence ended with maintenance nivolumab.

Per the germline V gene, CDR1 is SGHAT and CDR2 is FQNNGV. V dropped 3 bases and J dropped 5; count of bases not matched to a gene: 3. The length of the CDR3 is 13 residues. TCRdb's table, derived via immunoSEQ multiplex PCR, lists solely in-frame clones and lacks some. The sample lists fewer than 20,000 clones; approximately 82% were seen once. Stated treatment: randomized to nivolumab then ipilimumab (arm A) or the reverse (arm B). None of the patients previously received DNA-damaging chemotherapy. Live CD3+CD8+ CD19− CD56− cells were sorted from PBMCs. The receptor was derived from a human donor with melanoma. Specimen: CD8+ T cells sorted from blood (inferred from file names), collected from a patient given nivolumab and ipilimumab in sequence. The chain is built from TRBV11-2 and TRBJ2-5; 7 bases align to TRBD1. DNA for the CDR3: TGTGCCAGCAGCTTTCCCAGGGGGGAGACCCAGTACTTC. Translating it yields CASSFPRGETQYF.